This TCR beta chain was sequenced during a study of radiotherapy plus CTLA-4 blockade in lung cancer. A word on this clone: Its antigen remains unidentified.

The CDR3 totals 12 residues. V lost 3 bases to trimming and J lost 12 bases, with 11 bases between them. The germline gives CDR1 SEHNR, CDR2 FQNEAQ (reference sequence). Regarding the study as a whole: Increased serum interferon-beta after radiation also reportedly predicted response strongly.

Some clones are missing from TCRdb's copy, which holds only in-frame ones; the method was immunoSEQ multiplex PCR. The sample carries roughly 39,000 clones, about 80% recorded once. The sample in question was peripheral blood, obtained from a patient treated with radiotherapy plus ipilimumab. This TCR derives from a human donor with non-small cell lung cancer who had stable disease on radiotherapy plus ipilimumab. This sequence joins TRBV7-9 and TRBJ1-4, with a tentative D call TRBD1 (5 bases). CDR3 residues: CASSFSGGELFF. The CDR3 DNA reads TGTGCCAGCAGCTTCTCTGGAGGGGAACTGTTTTTT.